These T cell receptor beta chains were read from a single sample in a study of response to subunit inactivated influenza vaccine. TCRdb re-called the RT-PCR reads with MiXCR, one entry per CDR3 protein. Of under 800,000 distinct CDR3 sequences listed, roughly 13% are singletons. This sample comprised PBMCs from blood, obtained 14 days before vaccination. The receptors were sampled from a man between 45 and 60 years old who received an inactivated influenza vaccine. Each CDR3 is given with its conserved first and last residue. D genes are given only for firm matches. Clone size is shown for a subset of rows, as once, few, many or a class of expanded clone.

d_call clone_size j_call v_call cdr3_aa cdr3_nt
. few TRBJ2-3 TRBV2 CASSVYSTDTQYF TGTGCCAGCAGCGTATACAGCACAGATACGCAGTATTTT
. . TRBJ1-5 TRBV7-8 CASSIRWTDGQPQHF TGTGCCAGCAGCATTCGTTGGACAGACGGTCAGCCCCAGCATTTT
. few TRBJ2-2 TRBV25-1 CASSEVATTGELFF TGTGCCAGCAGTGAAGTTGCGACCACCGGGGAGCTGTTTTTT
. . TRBJ2-7 TRBV19 CASRRKEGYEQYF TGTGCCAGTAGGAGAAAGGAGGGCTACGAGCAGTACTTC
. . TRBJ2-6 TRBV21-1 CASSPCPHRASGANVLTF TGTGCCAGCAGCCCCTGTCCCCACAGGGCCTCTGGGGCCAACGTCCTGACTTTC
TRBD2 few TRBJ2-5 TRBV7-8 CASSAGLAYQETQYF TGTGCCAGCAGCGCGGGACTAGCCTACCAAGAGACCCAGTACTTC
. many TRBJ2-3 TRBV20-1 CSANGLTDTQYF TGCAGTGCTAATGGACTAACAGATACGCAGTATTTT
. . TRBJ1-1 TRBV29-1 CSVRRNRGTADTEAFF TGCAGCGTCCGGAGGAATCGTGGGACGGCCGACACTGAAGCTTTCTTT
TRBD1 many TRBJ2-2 TRBV5-6 CASSLGTATGELFF TGTGCCAGCAGCCTGGGGACAGCCACCGGGGAGCTGTTTTTT
TRBD1 few TRBJ2-2 TRBV12-3/TRBV12-4 CASSRRQGLTGELFF TGTGCCAGCAGCCGCAGACAGGGGCTCACCGGGGAGCTGTTTTTT
. . TRBJ2-4 TRBV6-1 CASSESSVVIQYF TGTGCCAGCAGTGAGTCTAGCGTGGTCATTCAGTACTTC
TRBD1 many TRBJ2-1 TRBV5-1 CASSLGGPIYNEQFF TGCGCCAGCAGCTTAGGGGGCCCCATCTACAATGAGCAGTTCTTC
. few TRBJ2-6 TRBV5-1 CASSLAGFGANVLTF TGCGCCAGCAGCTTGGCAGGGTTCGGGGCCAACGTCCTGACTTTC
TRBD2 few TRBJ2-5 TRBV12-3/TRBV12-4 CASSFDGLARGAETQYF TGTGCCAGCAGTTTTGACGGACTAGCGCGGGGGGCAGAGACCCAGTACTTC
. few TRBJ2-1 TRBV20-1 CSASETAHNEQFF TGCAGTGCTAGTGAAACGGCGCACAATGAGCAGTTCTTC
TRBD2 . TRBJ2-1 TRBV20-1 CSARFPSGRAREQFF TGCAGTGCTAGATTCCCTAGCGGGAGGGCTAGGGAGCAGTTCTTC
. few TRBJ1-5 TRBV20-1 CSAKPAGSTGQPQHF TGCAGTGCTAAACCAGCCGGCTCTACGGGCCAGCCCCAGCATTTT
TRBD1 . TRBJ2-7 TRBV6-1 CASSSRSRTGDTRQYF TGTGCCAGCAGCTCCCGATCAAGGACAGGGGATACCAGGCAGTACTTC
TRBD1 . TRBJ2-1 TRBV12-5 CASGLQGYNEQFF TGTGCTAGTGGCCTACAGGGGTACAATGAGCAGTTCTTC
. many TRBJ1-1 TRBV5-1 CASSLDAGGTAFF TGCGCCAGCAGCTTGGACGCGGGAGGAACGGCTTTCTTT
TRBD1 . TRBJ2-1 TRBV7-3 CASSKPGQFNNEQFF TGTGCCAGCAGCAAACCGGGACAGTTTAACAATGAGCAGTTCTTC
. . TRBJ2-3 TRBV7-9 CASSLVVADTQYF TGTGCCAGCAGCTTAGTAGTCGCGGATACGCAGTATTTT
. . TRBJ1-6 TRBV20-1 CSARFGPTGHYNSPLHF TGCAGTGCTCGGTTCGGGCCAACAGGGCATTATAATTCACCCCTCCACTTT
. once TRBJ2-1 TRBV11-2 CASSSINEQFF TGTGCCAGCAGTTCGATTAATGAGCAGTTCTTC
. many TRBJ1-6 TRBV6-5 CASSYSISGTYNSPLHF TGTGCCAGCAGTTACTCGATTTCCGGGACATATAATTCACCCCTCCACTTT
. . TRBJ2-3 TRBV4-1 CASSQGQKTDTQYF TGCGCCAGCAGCCAAGGACAGAAAACAGATACGCAGTATTTT
TRBD2 many TRBJ2-1 TRBV6-2/TRBV6-3 CASSHPPGRAYNEQFF TGTGCCAGCAGTCACCCTCCCGGGAGGGCTTACAATGAGCAGTTCTTC
TRBD2 few TRBJ2-1 TRBV24-1 CATSDREAGGLFF TGTGCCACCAGTGACCGTGAAGCGGGAGGGCTGTTCTTC
. . TRBJ2-2 TRBV6-2/TRBV6-3 CASSRDTLNTGELFF TGTGCCAGCAGTCGGGACACACTGAACACCGGGGAGCTGTTTTTT
TRBD2 . TRBJ2-1 TRBV12-3/TRBV12-4 CASTPGGGAPYNEQFF TGTGCCAGCACTCCAGGCGGGGGGGCTCCCTACAATGAGCAGTTCTTC
TRBD1 . TRBJ2-7 TRBV4-3 CASSQDIGQASWEQYF TGCGCCAGCAGCCAAGATATAGGACAGGCCTCCTGGGAGCAGTACTTC
. . TRBJ2-5 TRBV5-1 CASSLARTFQETQYF TGCGCCAGCAGCTTGGCTCGGACATTCCAAGAGACCCAGTACTTC
. . TRBJ2-1 TRBV9 CASSRSESPYNEQFF TGTGCCAGCAGCCGTAGCGAGTCCCCCTACAATGAGCAGTTCTTC
. many TRBJ2-7 TRBV28 CASSLYTGRVYEQYF TGTGCCAGCAGTTTGTACACAGGAAGGGTCTACGAGCAGTACTTC
. few TRBJ2-2 TRBV27 CASSLYPAGELFF TGTGCCAGCAGTTTATATCCAGCCGGGGAGCTGTTTTTT
. . TRBJ2-1 TRBV15 CATSRDVGRNEQFF TGTGCCACCAGCAGAGATGTGGGGCGGAATGAGCAGTTCTTC
. . TRBJ1-6 TRBV5-6 CASSRQGTASPLHF TGTGCCAGCAGCCGGCAGGGGACCGCTTCACCCCTCCACTTT
TRBD2 few TRBJ2-5 TRBV7-2 CASSSGILAEIETQYF TGTGCCAGCAGCTCAGGAATACTAGCGGAAATAGAGACCCAGTACTTC
. few TRBJ1-2 TRBV7-2 CASSLERGLSGGYTF TGTGCCAGCAGCTTAGAACGGGGGCTGTCTGGTGGCTACACCTTC
TRBD1 . TRBJ2-5 TRBV6-7 CASSSNRDSEETQYF TGTGCCAGCAGTTCGAACCGGGACAGTGAAGAGACCCAGTACTTC
. . TRBJ2-5 TRBV7-9 CASSFRLPGPQETQYF TGTGCCAGCAGCTTCAGACTACCCGGACCCCAAGAGACCCAGTACTTC
. . TRBJ2-3 TRBV2 CASRATGSPGDTQYF TGTGCCAGCAGGGCCACCGGGAGCCCGGGAGATACGCAGTATTTT
TRBD2 . TRBJ2-1 TRBV6-5 CASSYALWRETNEQFF TGTGCCAGCAGTTACGCCCTTTGGCGGGAGACCAATGAGCAGTTCTTC
TRBD1 . TRBJ2-6 TRBV11-2 CASSSTPTGVHPTGANVLTF TGTGCCAGCAGCTCGACCCCGACAGGGGTCCACCCGACTGGGGCCAACGTCCTGACTTTC
TRBD1 many TRBJ1-6 TRBV12-3/TRBV12-4 CASSLSTLTPGTGGRASPLHF TGTGCCAGCAGTCTATCAACCCTAACACCCGGGACAGGGGGTAGGGCTTCACCCCTCCACTTT
. few TRBJ1-6 TRBV11-2 CASSLGPRVPDHF TGTGCCAGCAGCTTAGGCCCTCGGGTCCCAGACCACTTT
. . TRBJ1-1 TRBV18 CASSPPGRVLNTEAFF TGTGCCAGCTCACCCCCGGGGCGGGTTTTGAACACTGAAGCTTTCTTT
. few TRBJ1-1 TRBV12-3/TRBV12-4 CASTEEEGDTEAFF TGTGCCAGCACCGAAGAGGAGGGGGACACTGAAGCTTTCTTT
. few TRBJ1-6 TRBV6-5 CASSLRAPYNSPLHF TGTGCCAGCAGTTTAAGGGCTCCCTATAATTCACCCCTCCACTTT
TRBD2 few TRBJ2-1 TRBV12-3/TRBV12-4 CASSLGEGSHEQFF TGTGCCAGCAGTTTAGGGGAGGGTTCCCATGAGCAGTTCTTC
. few TRBJ1-1 TRBV27 CASSFPGRAFF TGTGCCAGCAGTTTCCCAGGGAGAGCTTTCTTT
. few TRBJ2-1 TRBV4-2 CASSQDWGGPPYNEQFF TGTGCCAGCAGCCAAGATTGGGGCGGGCCCCCCTACAATGAGCAGTTCTTC
. . TRBJ2-3 TRBV7-3 CASSLTGRAWGSRLTDTQYF TGTGCCAGCAGCCTAACAGGGAGGGCATGGGGTTCCCGACTCACAGATACGCAGTATTTT